Listed below are T cell receptor beta chains from one sample, sequenced in a study of blood T cells in healthy people across ages. TCRdb processed the 5' RACE reads anew with MiXCR; each CDR3 protein has one entry. The sample consists of 540,000 or so distinct CDR3 sequences, under 30% of them appearing once. This same sample was also part of a study on T cells of mothers and their children.

The sample was blood. The receptor set was obtained from a boy aged 10-17 years in good health. Each CDR3 is given with its conserved first and last residue. The D gene is left open where the match is weak. A clone size is listed for some rows: how often the clone was seen (once, few, many), or a class if it is expanded.

v_gene	d_gene	abundance	j_gene	CDR3aa	CDR3nt
TRBV2	TRBD2	NA	TRBJ2-5	CASSEGRGGGLETQYF	TGTGCCAGCAGTGAGGGGCGGGGGGGAGGATTAGAGACCCAGTACTTC
TRBV5-6	TRBD1	many	TRBJ2-1	CASSRIDRGVRDEQFF	TGTGCCAGCAGTCGGATAGACAGGGGGGTGAGGGATGAGCAGTTCTTC
TRBV10-3	TRBD2	NA	TRBJ2-4	CAISPAGGESIQYF	TGTGCCATCAGTCCTGCCGGGGGGGAAAGCATTCAGTACTTC
TRBV29-1	NA	NA	TRBJ2-1	CSVERDGDEQFF	TGCAGCGTTGAAAGAGACGGGGATGAGCAGTTCTTC
TRBV7-9	TRBD1	NA	TRBJ2-1	CASSSEAGTGYNEQFF	TGTGCCAGCAGCTCGGAAGCCGGGACAGGGTACAACGAGCAGTTCTTC
TRBV27	NA	NA	TRBJ2-1	CASSFRPYNEQFF	TGTGCCAGCAGTTTTCGGCCGTACAATGAGCAGTTCTTC
TRBV4-1	NA	NA	TRBJ2-3	CASRPRGLRRDSSTDTQYF	TGCGCCAGCAGACCCCGGGGCCTCCGACGCGACTCTAGCACAGATACGCAGTATTTT
TRBV29-1	TRBD1	NA	TRBJ1-3	CSATGGRGNTIYF	TGCAGCGCCACAGGGGGACGTGGAAACACCATATATTTT
TRBV29-1	NA	many	TRBJ1-2	CSAYGYGYTF	TGCAGCGCTTACGGCTATGGCTACACCTTC
TRBV20-1	NA	NA	TRBJ2-1	CSARDLRWSGGADNEQFF	TGCAGTGCTAGAGATCTTAGGTGGAGCGGCGGGGCTGACAATGAGCAGTTCTTC
TRBV6-2/TRBV6-3	NA	NA	TRBJ2-7	CASHGDVPEQYF	TGTGCCAGCCATGGGGACGTCCCCGAGCAGTACTTC
TRBV27	NA	NA	TRBJ1-1	CASSMVLNTEAFF	TGTGCCAGCAGTATGGTCTTGAACACTGAAGCTTTCTTT
TRBV7-9	NA	NA	TRBJ2-5	CASRYSGVQETQCF	TGTGCCAGCAGATATTCCGGGGTCCAAGAGACCCAGTGCTTC
TRBV4-3	NA	NA	TRBJ1-2	CASSQAENRANYGYTF	TGCGCCAGCAGCCAAGCTGAGAACAGGGCTAACTATGGCTACACCTTC
TRBV7-2	TRBD1	NA	TRBJ1-2	CASSPHRGHYGYTF	TGTGCCAGCAGCCCACACAGGGGCCACTATGGCTACACCTTC
TRBV20-1	TRBD2	many	TRBJ2-5	CSARLAGPTRETQYF	TGCAGTGCCAGACTAGCGGGCCCGACCCGGGAGACCCAGTACTTC
TRBV5-4	NA	NA	TRBJ1-1	CASSLGMNTGLGVNTEAFF	TGTGCCAGCAGCTTAGGTATGAATACAGGGTTAGGAGTTAACACTGAAGCTTTCTTT
TRBV4-2	TRBD2	NA	TRBJ2-7	CASSQASGSYEQYF	TGTGCCAGCAGCCAGGCTAGCGGGAGCTACGAGCAGTACTTC
TRBV6-6	NA	NA	TRBJ2-7	CASRRQEEVHEQYF	TGTGCCAGCAGAAGACAGGAAGAGGTCCACGAGCAGTACTTC
TRBV25-1	NA	NA	TRBJ2-7	CASSEYSDGTYEQYF	TGTGCCAGCAGTGAATATTCGGACGGAACCTACGAGCAGTACTTC
TRBV19	NA	few	TRBJ1-1	CASSITFLRVPLRDTEAFF	TGTGCCAGTAGTATTACCTTCCTCAGGGTACCGCTGAGGGACACTGAAGCTTTCTTT
TRBV29-1	NA	NA	TRBJ1-4	CSGREGTTNEKLFF	TGCAGCGGACGCGAAGGGACGACTAATGAAAAACTGTTTTTT
TRBV7-3	TRBD2	NA	TRBJ2-1	CASSPYTTSGSYEQFF	TGTGCCAGCAGCCCGTACACGACTAGCGGGAGCTATGAGCAGTTCTTC
TRBV4-1	TRBD1	NA	TRBJ2-7	CASSQAGTGYEQYF	TGCGCCAGCAGCCAAGCCGGGACAGGCTACGAGCAGTACTTC
TRBV4-3	TRBD2	NA	TRBJ2-6	CASSQGLAGTGANVLTF	TGCGCCAGCAGCCAAGGGCTAGCGGGAACTGGGGCCAACGTCCTGACTTTC
TRBV6-2/TRBV6-3	NA	NA	TRBJ2-7	CASSYSENYEQYF	TGTGCCAGCAGTTACTCGGAAAACTACGAGCAGTACTTC
TRBV29-1	NA	NA	TRBJ2-6	CSVDGQSSGANVLTF	TGCAGCGTTGACGGACAGAGCTCTGGGGCCAACGTCCTGACTTTC
TRBV28	TRBD2	few	TRBJ2-1	CASSPGLVYNEQFF	TGTGCCAGCAGTCCCGGACTAGTCTACAATGAGCAGTTCTTC
TRBV20-1	TRBD2	few	TRBJ2-1	CSAKDSGSYNEQFF	TGCAGTGCTAAAGATAGCGGGTCCTACAATGAGCAGTTCTTC
TRBV3-1	NA	NA	TRBJ2-2	CASRREEGGELFF	TGTGCCAGCAGACGCGAGGAGGGCGGGGAGCTGTTTTTT
TRBV7-9	TRBD2	NA	TRBJ2-3	CASSPRGVSRSTDTQYF	TGTGCCAGCAGCCCCCGGGGGGTCTCTCGTAGCACAGATACGCAGTATTTT
TRBV4-3	NA	many	TRBJ2-7	CASSQAIGRGLEQYF	TGCGCCAGCAGCCAAGCAATCGGGAGAGGCCTCGAGCAGTACTTC
TRBV28	TRBD2	few	TRBJ2-2	CASTDWGRDAGELFF	TGTGCCAGCACTGACTGGGGGAGGGACGCGGGAGAGCTGTTTTTT
TRBV7-9	NA	NA	TRBJ1-5	CASSLGATHQPQHF	TGTGCCAGCAGCTTAGGGGCTACGCATCAGCCCCAGCATTTT
TRBV12-3/TRBV12-4	TRBD1	NA	TRBJ1-1	CASSPVGQGVFSEAFF	TGTGCCAGCAGTCCGGTTGGACAGGGCGTCTTCTCTGAAGCTTTCTTT
TRBV24-1	TRBD2	few	TRBJ2-1	CATSGVAGNLNEQFF	TGTGCCACCAGTGGCGTAGCGGGGAACCTCAATGAGCAGTTCTTC
TRBV20-1	NA	few	TRBJ1-6	CSARPSARRWYNSPLHF	TGCAGTGCTAGACCGTCTGCGAGAAGGTGGTATAATTCACCCCTCCACTTT
TRBV5-1	NA	few	TRBJ1-4	CASARRDPNEKLFF	TGCGCCAGCGCGAGGCGGGATCCGAATGAAAAACTGTTTTTT
TRBV6-1	NA	NA	TRBJ1-1	CASILWEAFF	TGTGCCAGCATTCTTTGGGAAGCTTTCTTT
TRBV20-1	TRBD1	NA	TRBJ2-7	CSAVTGDEQYF	TGCAGTGCTGTAACAGGGGACGAGCAGTACTTC
TRBV20-1	TRBD2	NA	TRBJ2-7	CSARGTSGRTPYEQYF	TGCAGTGCTAGAGGGACTAGCGGGAGGACTCCCTACGAGCAGTACTTC